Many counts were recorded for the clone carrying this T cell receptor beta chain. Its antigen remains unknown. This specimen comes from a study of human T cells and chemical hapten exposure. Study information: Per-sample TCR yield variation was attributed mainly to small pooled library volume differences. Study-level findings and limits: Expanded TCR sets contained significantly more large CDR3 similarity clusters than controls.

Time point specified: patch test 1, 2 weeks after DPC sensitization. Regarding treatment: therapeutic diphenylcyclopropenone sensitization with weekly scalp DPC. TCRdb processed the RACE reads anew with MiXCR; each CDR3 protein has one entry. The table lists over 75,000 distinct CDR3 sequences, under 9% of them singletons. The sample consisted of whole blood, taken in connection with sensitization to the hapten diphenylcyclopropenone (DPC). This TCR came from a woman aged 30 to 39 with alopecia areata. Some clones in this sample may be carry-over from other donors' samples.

CDR3 sequence (DNA): TGTGCCAGCAGTCCCATGGACAGCACCTACGAGCAGTACTTC. It yields the protein CASSPMDSTYEQYF. The chain is built from TRBV12-3 or TRBV12-4 and TRBJ2-7; the D gene is possibly TRBD1 (6 bases). Trimming pared 5 bases from V and 2 bases from J, leaving 13 bases between. The CDR3 length is 14 residues.